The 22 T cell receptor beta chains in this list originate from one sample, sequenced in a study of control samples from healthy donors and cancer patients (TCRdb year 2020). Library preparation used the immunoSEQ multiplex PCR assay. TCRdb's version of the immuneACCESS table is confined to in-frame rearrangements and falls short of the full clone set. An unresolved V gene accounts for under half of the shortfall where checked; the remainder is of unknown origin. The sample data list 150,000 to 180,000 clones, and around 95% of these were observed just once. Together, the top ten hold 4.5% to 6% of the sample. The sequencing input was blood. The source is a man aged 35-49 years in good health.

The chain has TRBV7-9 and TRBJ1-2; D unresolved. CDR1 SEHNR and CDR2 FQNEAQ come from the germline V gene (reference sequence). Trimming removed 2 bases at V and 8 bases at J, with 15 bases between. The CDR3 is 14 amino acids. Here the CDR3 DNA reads TGTGCCAGCAGCTTATTATCTGGCCTAGAAGGCTACACCTTC. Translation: CASSLLSGLEGYTF.

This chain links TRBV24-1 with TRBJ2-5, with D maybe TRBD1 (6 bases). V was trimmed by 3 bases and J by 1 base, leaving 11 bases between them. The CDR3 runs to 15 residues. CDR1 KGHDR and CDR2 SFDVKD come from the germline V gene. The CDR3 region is CATSDRQGRQETQYF. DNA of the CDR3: TGTGCCACCAGTGATAGGCAGGGGCGCCAAGAGACCCAGTACTTC.

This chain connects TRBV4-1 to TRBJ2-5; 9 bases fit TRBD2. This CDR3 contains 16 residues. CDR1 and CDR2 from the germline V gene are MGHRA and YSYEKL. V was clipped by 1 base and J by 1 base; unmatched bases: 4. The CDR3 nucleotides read TGCGCCAGCAGCCAAGGGGTGCGGGGGGGCCAAGAGACCCAGTACTTC. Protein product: CASSQGVRGGQETQYF.

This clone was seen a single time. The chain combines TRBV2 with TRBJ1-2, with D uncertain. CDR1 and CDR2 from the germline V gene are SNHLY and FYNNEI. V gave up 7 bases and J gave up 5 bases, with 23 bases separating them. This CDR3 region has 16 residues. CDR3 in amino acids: CASTPRVTSNHYGYTF. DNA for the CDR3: TGTGCCAGCACCCCCCGGGTCACCTCGAACCATTATGGCTACACCTTC. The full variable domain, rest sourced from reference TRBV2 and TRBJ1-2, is EPEVTQTPSHQVTQMGQEVILRCVPISNHLYFYWYRQILGQKVEFLVSFYNNEISEKSEIFDDQFSVERPDGSNFTLKIRSTKLEDSAMYFCASTPRVTSNHYGYTFGSGTRLTVV.

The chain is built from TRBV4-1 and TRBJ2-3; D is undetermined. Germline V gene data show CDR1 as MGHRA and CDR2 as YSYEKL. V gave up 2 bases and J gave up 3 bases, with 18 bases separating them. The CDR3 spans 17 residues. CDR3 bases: TGCGCCAGCAGCCAACTTGAACGTCCCCAGGAGACAGATACGCAGTATTTT. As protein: CASSQLERPQETDTQYF.

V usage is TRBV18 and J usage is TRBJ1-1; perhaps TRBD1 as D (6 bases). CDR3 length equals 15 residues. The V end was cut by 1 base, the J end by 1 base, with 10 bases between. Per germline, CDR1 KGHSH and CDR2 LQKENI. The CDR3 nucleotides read TGTGCCAGCTCACCACGGGACACTACGAACACTGAAGCTTTCTTT. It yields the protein CASSPRDTTNTEAFF.

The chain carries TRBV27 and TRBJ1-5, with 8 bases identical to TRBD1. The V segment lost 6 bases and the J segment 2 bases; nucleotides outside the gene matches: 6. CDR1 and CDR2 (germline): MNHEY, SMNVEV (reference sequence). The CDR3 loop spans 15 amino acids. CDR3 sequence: CASRKTGDGNQPQHF. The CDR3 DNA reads TGTGCCAGCAGAAAGACAGGGGACGGCAATCAGCCCCAGCATTTT.

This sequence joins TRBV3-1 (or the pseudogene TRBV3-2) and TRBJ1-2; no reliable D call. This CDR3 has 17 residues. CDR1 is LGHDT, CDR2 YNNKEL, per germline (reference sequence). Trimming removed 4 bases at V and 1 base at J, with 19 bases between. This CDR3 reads CASSPPTPRANNYGYTF. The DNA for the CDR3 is TGTGCCAGCAGCCCTCCTACCCCCCGGGCCAATAACTATGGCTACACCTTC.

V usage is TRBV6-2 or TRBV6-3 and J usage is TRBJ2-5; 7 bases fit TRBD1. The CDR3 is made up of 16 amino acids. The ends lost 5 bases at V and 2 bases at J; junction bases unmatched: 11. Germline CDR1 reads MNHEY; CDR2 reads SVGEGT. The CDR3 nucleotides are TGTGCCAGCAGTCCCACAGGGGTCCTCGATCAAGAGACCCAGTACTTC. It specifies CASSPTGVLDQETQYF.

This chain's CDR3 is CASSFSLNYGYTF. The CDR3 coding sequence is TGTGCCAGCAGTTTTTCGCTTAACTATGGCTACACCTTC. The rearrangement uses TRBV27 and TRBJ1-2; no definite D call. V dropped 3 bases and J dropped 1 base, with 6 bases sitting between them. Looked up from germline, CDR1 is MNHEY and CDR2 is SMNVEV (reference sequence). This CDR3 has 13 amino acids.

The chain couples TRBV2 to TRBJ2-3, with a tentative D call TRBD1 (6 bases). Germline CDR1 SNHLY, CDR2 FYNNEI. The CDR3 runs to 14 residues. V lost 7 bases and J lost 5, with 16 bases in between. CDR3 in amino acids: CASIHPGEKDTQYF. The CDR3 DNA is TGTGCCAGCATTCATCCAGGGGAAAAAGATACGCAGTATTTT. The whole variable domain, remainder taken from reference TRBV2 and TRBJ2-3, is EPEVTQTPSHQVTQMGQEVILRCVPISNHLYFYWYRQILGQKVEFLVSFYNNEISEKSEIFDDQFSVERPDGSNFTLKIRSTKLEDSAMYFCASIHPGEKDTQYFGPGTRLTVL.

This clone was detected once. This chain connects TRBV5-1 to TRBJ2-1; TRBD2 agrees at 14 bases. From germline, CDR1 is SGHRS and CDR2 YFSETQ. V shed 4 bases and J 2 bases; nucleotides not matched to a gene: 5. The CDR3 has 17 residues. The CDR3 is CASSGGTSGGPYNEQFF. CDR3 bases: TGCGCCAGCAGCGGAGGGACTAGCGGGGGACCCTACAATGAGCAGTTCTTC.

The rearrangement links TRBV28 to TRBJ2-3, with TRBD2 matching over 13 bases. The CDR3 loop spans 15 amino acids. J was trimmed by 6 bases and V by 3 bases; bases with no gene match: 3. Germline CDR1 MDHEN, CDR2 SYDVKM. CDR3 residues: CASSLTSGGKDTQYF. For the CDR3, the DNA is TGTGCCAGCAGTTTGACTAGCGGGGGGAAGGATACGCAGTATTTT.

CDR3 region: CASGTGAWSQFF. CDR3 coding DNA: TGTGCTAGTGGGACGGGGGCTTGGTCGCAGTTCTTC. The chain uses TRBV12-5 and TRBJ2-1; perhaps D is TRBD1 or TRBD2 (6 bases each). CDR1 and CDR2 (germline): LGHNT, FRNRAP. The CDR3 consists of 12 residues. V dropped 6 bases and J dropped 12 bases, with 15 bases sitting between them.

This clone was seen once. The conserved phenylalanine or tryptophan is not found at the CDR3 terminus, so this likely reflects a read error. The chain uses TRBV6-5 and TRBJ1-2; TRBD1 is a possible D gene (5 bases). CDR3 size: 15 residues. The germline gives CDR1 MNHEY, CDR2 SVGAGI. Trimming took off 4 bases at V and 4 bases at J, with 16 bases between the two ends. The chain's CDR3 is CASSSGGAGPYGYTC. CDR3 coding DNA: TGTGCCAGCAGTTCCGGAGGGGCTGGGCCCTATGGCTACACCTGC.

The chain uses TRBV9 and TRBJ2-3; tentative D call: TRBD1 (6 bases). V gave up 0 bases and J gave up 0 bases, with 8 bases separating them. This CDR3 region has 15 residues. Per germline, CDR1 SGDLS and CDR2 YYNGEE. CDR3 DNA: TGTGCCAGCAGCGTAGGGGGGCCCAGCACAGATACGCAGTATTTT. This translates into CASSVGGPSTDTQYF.

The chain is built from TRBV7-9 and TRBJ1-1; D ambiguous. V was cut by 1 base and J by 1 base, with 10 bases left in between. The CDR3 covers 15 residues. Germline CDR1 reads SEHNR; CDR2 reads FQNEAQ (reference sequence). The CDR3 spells CASSLVGIGNTEAFF. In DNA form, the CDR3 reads TGTGCCAGCAGCTTAGTCGGCATAGGGAACACTGAAGCTTTCTTT.

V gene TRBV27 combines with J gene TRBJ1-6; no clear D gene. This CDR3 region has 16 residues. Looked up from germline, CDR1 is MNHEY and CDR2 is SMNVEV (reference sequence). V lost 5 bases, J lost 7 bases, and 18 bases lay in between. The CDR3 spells CASSPQAPILNSPLHF. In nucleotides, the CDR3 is TGTGCCAGCAGTCCCCAAGCCCCGATTTTAAATTCACCCCTCCACTTT.

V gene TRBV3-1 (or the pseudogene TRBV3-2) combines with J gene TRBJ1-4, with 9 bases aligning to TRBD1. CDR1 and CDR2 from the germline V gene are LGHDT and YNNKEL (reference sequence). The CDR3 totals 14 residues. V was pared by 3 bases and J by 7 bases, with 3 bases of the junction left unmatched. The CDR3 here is CASSHLDRGEKLFF. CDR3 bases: TGTGCCAGCAGCCATTTGGACAGGGGTGAAAAACTGTTTTTT.

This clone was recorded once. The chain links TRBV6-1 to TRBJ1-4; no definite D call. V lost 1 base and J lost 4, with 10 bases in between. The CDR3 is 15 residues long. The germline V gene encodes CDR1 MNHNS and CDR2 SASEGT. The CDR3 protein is CASSEGPWLNEKLFF. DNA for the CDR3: TGTGCCAGCAGTGAAGGCCCATGGCTTAATGAAAAACTGTTTTTT.

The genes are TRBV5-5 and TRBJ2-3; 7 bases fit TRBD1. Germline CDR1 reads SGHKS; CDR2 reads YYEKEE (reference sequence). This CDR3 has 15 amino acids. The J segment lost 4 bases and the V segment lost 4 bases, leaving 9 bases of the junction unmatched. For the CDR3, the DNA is TGTGCCAGCAGCGTCGGGACAGTCCCCTCAGATACGCAGTATTTT. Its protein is CASSVGTVPSDTQYF.

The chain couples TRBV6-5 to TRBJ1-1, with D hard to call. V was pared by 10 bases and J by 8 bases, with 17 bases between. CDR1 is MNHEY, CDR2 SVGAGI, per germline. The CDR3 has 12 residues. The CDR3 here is CATQSWQAEAFF. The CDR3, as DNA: TGTGCCACCCAAAGTTGGCAGGCAGAAGCTTTCTTT.